This T cell receptor (beta chain) was captured in a study of cytomegalovirus exposure and HLA in healthy donors (dated by TCRdb to about 2017). In terms of the full investigation: An earlier analysis of about 560 of the donors reported 276 Gb of sequence data and 90 million to 120 million unique TCR beta sequences obtained from around 190 million T cells. Roughly 300 gigabases of sequencing data and approximately 85 million unique TCR sequences were included in an early release covering about 700 HLA-typed donors. Among the roughly 390 genotyped donors, about 83% belonged to the genetic ancestry cluster associated with self-reported Caucasian donors. The study aimed to test whether signatures of past pathogen exposure could be identified by cataloging public T cell receptors. The study profiled the T cell repertoires of 550 to 700 subjects by immunosequencing and related them to cytomegalovirus serostatus. In addition to the first cohort of 666 subjects, a separate validation cohort of approximately 110 different subjects was used. The study combined high-throughput TCR immunosequencing, statistical association of individual TCRs with disease status, and machine learning to predict cytomegalovirus infection status. In a later analysis, previously published TCR beta repertoires from several hundred donors were re-analyzed and high-resolution HLA genotyping was added so that TCR occurrence patterns could be studied. Rather than drawing on any new phenotypic data, the later analysis identified candidate immune exposures from TCR beta sequences and the way those sequences occurred across donors. In an earlier analysis of 587 of the donors, high-throughput TCR beta sequencing was used to judge whether each TCR beta V gene segment behaved as functional or pseudogenic. Donor age, sex, ethnicity and CMV serostatus were compiled alongside the repertoire data. A later genetic analysis used genome-wide SNP genotypes for about 55% of the 666 donors, treating that subset as a discovery cohort. All discovery cohort repertoires had been generated using a single sequencing platform. Both class I and class II loci were covered by HLA typing, at four-digit resolution. Typing coverage differed by locus: A, B, C, DRB1 and DQB1 were typed in about 620-630 donors, DQA1 in around 500, DPA1 in 606, and DPB1 in 450 to 480. About 5 DR-DQ haplotypes were handled as single units for association and clustering, since linkage in the cohort was strong. Among a few hundred genotyped donors of the cohort, an average of approximately 250,000 unique TCR beta nucleotide sequences were sequenced per donor, about a sixth of them non-productive. The study at large found these results: The authors suggested that the approach could potentially be generalized to other disease states and immunological phenotypes. For the cohort, immune exposure information was limited to CMV serostatus. Across donors, most TCR sequences were observed very rarely, whereas some public TCRs were present in many individuals. Correlated functional status among segregating V segments might reflect linkage disequilibrium, but an unknown experimental factor could not be ruled out. Broadly in line with IMGT annotations, most TCR beta V segments showed up in productive rearrangements about 87% or about 30% of the time in an earlier analysis of approximately 600 of the donors. A later genetic analysis associated a missense DCLRE1C variant with V-gene and J-gene trimming of TCR beta chains, and an independent cohort replicated the association. Assigning TCR associations to individual alleles was difficult when HLA alleles, especially DR and DQ, strongly co-occurred. In a later analysis, the rate of TCR association differed among HLA loci, with DRB1 alleles having the most associated TCRs and HLA-C alleles having the fewest. The cohort was sequenced for TCR beta chains only, and without alpha or paired-chain data the features that could be detected were limited. Most CMV-associated TCR beta chains appeared to be HLA-restricted in a later analysis, and the HLA associations seemed to be driven largely by CMV exposure. Because some donors lacked HLA typing at each locus, the association tests relied only on the typed subset. A further reported finding was that TCR beta sequences accurately predicted the HLA-A and HLA-B alleles for most subjects in the first cohort. In a later analysis, around 17,000 TCR beta sequences were associated with specific HLA alleles at a false discovery rate of 0.05. The earlier analysis of approximately 560 of the donors excluded 15 to 20 rarely observed V segments, including chromosome 9 orphons, because counts were too low. A later analysis reported that several top co-occurrence clusters appeared linked to parvovirus B19, influenza, CMV and Epstein-Barr virus. A few of the identified cytomegalovirus-associated TCR beta chains were confirmed in vitro to be specific for cytomegalovirus antigens. According to a later genetic analysis, donors in an Asian-associated ancestry cluster had fewer N-insertions in productive TCRs than the approximately 670-donor mean. In a later analysis, HLA-associated TCR beta chains showed more clonal expansion and lower generation probabilities than non-associated chains that were equally common. Because the 87-base-pair reads could not distinguish some IMGT-functional V segments, including TRBV6-2 and TRBV6-3, those segments were excluded. In both the original and validation cohorts, the classifier was reported to diagnose cytomegalovirus status with high specificity and sensitivity. The presence/absence analyses assumed that sequencing depth was roughly uniform across donors, and that assumption may not be true. A total of 164 TCR beta chains were listed by the study as associated with cytomegalovirus. A group of highly shared sequence variants was considered likely to be a technical artifact of the sequencing pipeline.

Regarding this clone: Its antigen is still unknown. Per-nucleotide qualities are absent, and no much larger clonotype sits a single base away.

CDR1 and CDR2 (SGHRS, YFSETQ) derive from the germline V gene. The V end loses 4 bases and the J end loses 6 bases, and a stretch of 17 bases separates them. The CDR3, cysteine through phenylalanine, is 15 amino acids long. The CDR3 DNA has 45 bases and is translated from base 1. The library was generated by the immunoSEQ multiplex PCR assay. A mixture of 60 forward primers for TCR Vbeta segments and 13 reverse primers for TCR Jbeta segments was used in the multiplex PCR. A multiplex PCR assay on genomic DNA amplified the CDR3 region of rearranged TCR beta genes. The Illumina HiSeq System was used to sequence the amplified TCR beta libraries as 87-base-pair reads. Concerning the study's data processing: In a later analysis, approximately 74 million unique TCR beta chains were counted across the roughly 610 repertoires, and approximately 11 million of these chains were shared by at least two donors. To remove PCR and sequencing errors, raw reads were error-corrected and collapsed into unique sequences using a nearest-neighbor algorithm that merged closely related sequences. To assign V, D and J gene segments, CDR3 sequences were aligned to IMGT reference sequences. For a sequence to be retained, at least a six-nucleotide match to both a V gene segment and a J gene segment was required. A rearrangement counted as productive if the CDR3 had no stop codons and remained in frame with V and J, and every other rearrangement counted as non-productive. Following IMGT convention, CDR3 was defined as the stretch from the second conserved V-encoded cysteine to the conserved J-encoded phenylalanine. The earlier analysis of 587 of the donors excluded sequences that lacked an unambiguous match to a single V gene segment. In an earlier analysis of some 590 of the donors, a V segment was called functional when productive rearrangements were above 56.7%, and segregating when the standard deviation between donors exceeded 5%. A statistical classification framework was built for diagnosing cytomegalovirus status from the catalog of TCR beta chain sequences. V and J gene assignment, in a later analysis, came from comparing TCR nucleotide sequences with IMGT/GENE-DB human TR gene sequences. A later analysis assigned CDR3 sequences and most-parsimonious VDJ recombination scenarios with the TCRdist pipeline. A later analysis defined each TCR beta chain by its CDR3 amino acid sequence plus V-gene family, and excluded reads lacking a unique V-gene family. To address suspected cross-contamination and a sequencing artifact, a later analysis removed 550 to 750 highly shared, low-generation-probability nucleotide sequences. In a later analysis, a clonal expansion index was calculated for each public chain from normalized within-repertoire ranks of inferred template counts. A later analysis computed generation probabilities with a VDJ recombination model fitted to out-of-frame rearrangements, and checked the results against IGoR. A later analysis scored TCR-TCR, TCR-HLA and TCR-CMV co-occurrence with hypergeometric tests, applying a repertoire-size bias correction to TCR pairs. To estimate false discovery rates, a later analysis permuted the HLA or CMV assignments 20 times. In a later analysis, co-occurring TCRs were grouped using DBSCAN, and TCRdist sequence similarity was added for clustering within HLA-allele-positive subsets. Repertoires with fewer than 30,000 or more than 120,000 public chains, plus five repertoires with anomalous nucleotide sharing, were excluded from co-occurrence clustering. TCRdb obtained this table from immuneACCESS and retained in-frame rearrangements with V and J assigned. These tables miss some clones; where compared with another copy, unresolved V genes account for less than half of the shortfall, and the remainder is unexplained. That table supplies the V and J calls and clone size; D and trimming were determined from the DNA. The sample profile shows around 140,000 clones; approximately 80% of them were found once. In total, the top ten clones hold around 2.5% of the sample.

The cohort consisted of 670 or so healthy bone marrow donors. All cohort members were sampled while nominally healthy, although unrecorded immune exposures were likely present. The donor tested CMV seropositive and was one of the 289 seropositive cohort members. A peripheral blood sample was collected from each donor, and TCR beta sequencing was performed on peripheral blood mononuclear cells. Genomic DNA was extracted from the blood cell samples with the Qiagen DNeasy Blood Extraction Kit. Recombination joined TRBV5-1 with TRBJ2-1; a tentative D match to TRBD2 spans 6 bases. Sequenced: PBMCs. This TCR was sampled from a woman younger than 35 in good health and CMV-seropositive. The CDR3 in this case is CASSPRDSSANEQFF. The DNA reads TGCGCCAGCAGCCCCCGGGACTCCAGTGCCAATGAGCAGTTCTTC.